This T cell receptor beta chain emerged from a study of graft-versus-host responses after intestinal transplantation. There are a few counts of this clone. As yet, its antigen is unknown. Overall study results and limits: Patients with graft-donor T cell macrochimerism had high graft-versus-host to host-versus-graft clonal ratios in allografts. Recipient-marrow GvH clones were detected, some having first appeared in ileum or blood.

The table came from immunoSEQ multiplex PCR; TCRdb's copy has only in-frame clones and leaves some out. The data show 100,000 or so clones, about nine tenths seen once. Germline CDR1 is SGDLS and CDR2 is YYNGEE. The CDR3 totals 17 residues. V was pared by 3 bases and J by 2 bases, with 9 bases of the junction left unmatched. This sample comprised unstimulated CD4+ T cells sorted from spleen or lymph node cells, obtained before transplant. The chain employs TRBV9 and TRBJ1-3; 9 bases map to TRBD1. The origin of this receptor is a human donor who was the organ donor for an intestinal transplant. The CDR3 protein is CASSAPRRTGAGNTIYF. CDR3 nucleotide sequence: TGTGCCAGCAGCGCCCCTAGGAGGACAGGGGCTGGAAACACCATATATTTT.